The 23 T cell receptor beta chains below all came from one sample that was sequenced in a study of cytomegalovirus exposure and HLA in healthy donors. The PCR ran on 60 Vbeta and 13 Jbeta primers. Assay used: immunoSEQ multiplex PCR; TCRdb lists only in-frame clones, some missing. The table records over 100,000 clones, 75% to 90% of them present only once. Sequencing input: PBMCs. Source of these receptors: a middle-aged man in good health and CMV-seronegative.

The chain employs TRBV9 and TRBJ2-2, with 7 bases fitting TRBD2. The germline V gene encodes CDR1 SGDLS and CDR2 YYNGEE. Germline trimming cut 3 bases from V and 4 bases from J; bases unmatched to any gene: 9. This CDR3 has 16 amino acids. As DNA, the CDR3 is TGTGCCAGCAGCGATAGTGGCGGGGGAGCCACCGGGGAGCTGTTTTTT. It translates to CASSDSGGGATGELFF. The whole variable domain, filled in from reference TRBV9 and TRBJ2-2, reads DSGVTQTPKHLITATGQRVTLRCSPRSGDLSVYWYQQSLDQGLQFLIQYYNGEERAKGNILERFSAQQFPDLHSELNLSSLELGDSALYFCASSDSGGGATGELFFGEGSRLTVL.

This rearrangement joins TRBV6-5 to TRBJ2-1, with 9 bases lining up with TRBD1. V lost 3 bases to trimming and J lost 3 bases; unmatched junction nucleotides: 6. The CDR3 contains 16 residues. CDR1 and CDR2 (germline): MNHEY, SVGAGI. In DNA form, the CDR3 reads TGTGCCAGCAGTTATAACCGGGACAGGGTCTACAATGAGCAGTTCTTC. Translating gives CASSYNRDRVYNEQFF.

This chain links TRBV5-5 with TRBJ1-2, with 9 bases identical to TRBD1. Germline loops: CDR1 SGHKS, CDR2 YYEKEE (reference sequence). After removal of 4 bases from V and 7 bases from J, the junction contained 8 bases not matched to a gene. This CDR3 spans 14 amino acids. The CDR3 bases are TGTGCCAGCAGCCCCCGGGACAGGGAGGGTGGCTACACCTTC. Amino acids: CASSPRDREGGYTF.

The chain carries TRBV5-4 and TRBJ2-5, with 7 bases lining up with TRBD1. CDR3 length: 15 amino acids. CDR1 SGHNT and CDR2 YYREEE come from the germline V gene (reference sequence). Unmatched junction bases numbered 8, after V lost 4 bases and J lost 2 bases. The CDR3 nucleotides are TGTGCCAGCAGCCCTGGTCCGGGACAGCAAGAGACCCAGTACTTC. Translation gives CASSPGPGQQETQYF. The whole variable domain, filled in from reference TRBV5-4 and TRBJ2-5, reads ETGVTQSPTHLIKTRGQQVTLRCSSQSGHNTVSWYQQALGQGPQFIFQYYREEENGRGNFPPRFSGLQFPNYSSELNVNALELDDSALYLCASSPGPGQQETQYFGPGTRLLVL.

The rearrangement uses TRBV6-6 and TRBJ2-3; 12 positions match TRBD2. The CDR3 totals 14 residues. Germline values: CDR1 MNHNY, CDR2 SVGAGI (reference sequence). J lost 10 bases, V lost 11 bases, and 13 bases had no gene match. This CDR3 is CAGSSSGGAGAQYF. CDR3 nucleotides: TGTGCCGGTTCATCTAGCGGGGGGGCAGGGGCGCAGTATTTT.

In nucleotides, the CDR3 is TGTGCCATCACGGACGGGACAGGGATGAACACTGAAGCTTTCTTT. Its protein is CAITDGTGMNTEAFF. The chain is built from TRBV10-3 and TRBJ1-1; TRBD1 matches 9 bases. CDR1 and CDR2 from the germline V gene are ENHRY and SYGVKD. The CDR3 has 15 residues. V gave up 7 bases and J gave up 0 bases; unmatched junction bases: 6.

V usage is TRBV30 and J usage is TRBJ1-2; TRBD1 is a possible D gene (6 bases). CDR3 length: 14 amino acids. Germline V lookup: CDR1 GTSNPN, CDR2 SVGIG (reference sequence). The ends were cut back, 2 bases at V and 0 bases at J, with 10 bases in the middle. The DNA of the CDR3 is TGTGCCTGGAGTCCCGGGACATCTAACTATGGCTACACCTTC. Its protein is CAWSPGTSNYGYTF.

The chain couples TRBV5-1 to TRBJ2-5, with 8 bases lining up with TRBD1. The CDR3 contains 14 residues. After removal of 4 bases from V and 4 bases from J, the junction contained 6 bases not matched to a gene. The germline V gene has CDR1 SGHRS and CDR2 YFSETQ. The CDR3 loop is CASSPRTGRETQYF. CDR3 DNA: TGCGCCAGCAGCCCAAGGACAGGGCGAGAGACCCAGTACTTC.

This chain uses TRBV4-3 with TRBJ2-1; TRBD1 agrees at 10 bases. Germline V lookup: CDR1 LGHNA, CDR2 YSLEER. The J segment lost 7 bases and the V segment lost 4 bases, leaving 13 bases of the junction unmatched. The CDR3 runs to 17 residues. CDR3 nucleotides: TGCGCCAGCAGCCGGATCCCGGGACAGGGGTTTTTGAATGAGCAGTTCTTC. Translation gives CASSRIPGQGFLNEQFF.

With respect to this clone: One end of the junction fails to match germline, which may point to a read error. This rearrangement joins TRBV7-9 to TRBJ2-7; no clear D gene. Germline V gene sequence: CDR1 SEHNR, CDR2 FQNEAQ (reference sequence). This CDR3 has 12 residues. The DNA of the CDR3 is TGTTCCAGCAGCTTCCGTTCCTACGAGCAGTACTTC. Its protein is CSSSFRSYEQYF. The whole variable domain, remainder taken from reference TRBV7-9 and TRBJ2-7, is DTGVSQNPRHKITKRGQNVTFRCDPISEHNRLYWYRQTLGQGPEFLTYFQNEAQLEKSRLLSDRFSAERPKGSFSTLEIQRTEQGDSAMYLCSSSFRSYEQYFGPGTRLTVT.

V gene TRBV7-3 combines with J gene TRBJ2-7; 7 nucleotides agree with TRBD1. Germline assignment: CDR1 SGHTA and CDR2 FQGTGA. J was trimmed by 5 bases and V by 0 bases; bases with no gene match: 7. The CDR3 extends over 15 amino acids. The CDR3 sequence: CASSLTNDRVNEQYF. Written as DNA, the CDR3 is TGTGCCAGCAGCTTAACGAACGACAGGGTCAACGAGCAGTACTTC.

With regard to this clone: Mismatch with germline at one junction end may stem from a read error. The chain uses TRBV7-9 and TRBJ1-2, with no clear D. Germline lookup yields CDR1 SEHNR and CDR2 FQNEAQ (reference sequence). The CDR3 length is 14 residues. The CDR3 bases are TGTTCCAGCAGCCAACTTAGTTCCGGTAATGGCTACACCTTC. This gives the protein CSSSQLSSGNGYTF.

The rearrangement links TRBV7-3 to TRBJ1-2; 7 bases are a match to TRBD1. The CDR3 length is 16 residues. J gave up 6 bases and V 6 bases, and 16 bases lay outside the gene matches. The germline V gene has CDR1 SGHTA and CDR2 FQGTGA. The CDR3 sequence is CASRPNHRGEEDGYTF. DNA of the CDR3: TGTGCCAGCAGACCAAACCACAGGGGTGAAGAGGATGGCTACACCTTC.

This clone turned up a few times. The chain joins TRBV27 to TRBJ2-1; 8 bases fit TRBD2. The germline gives CDR1 MNHEY, CDR2 SMNVEV (reference sequence). V was pared by 2 bases and J by 9 bases, with 6 bases of the junction left unmatched. The CDR3 extends over 14 amino acids. CDR3 region: CASSLQGTRVEQFF. Written as DNA, the CDR3 is TGTGCCAGCAGTTTACAGGGGACTAGGGTTGAGCAGTTCTTC.

This chain connects TRBV6-6 to TRBJ1-4; D is uncertain. The germline V and J ends were trimmed by 5 bases and 4 bases, with 11 bases remaining between them. This CDR3 has 14 residues. CDR1 is MNHNY and CDR2 is SVGAGI in the germline V gene (reference sequence). The CDR3 protein is CASSDTLVNEKLFF. The CDR3 DNA reads TGTGCCAGCAGTGACACGTTGGTTAATGAAAAACTGTTTTTT.

V usage is TRBV5-6 and J usage is TRBJ2-3; D may be TRBD2 (5 bases). The CDR3 has 16 residues. V was shortened by 1 base and J by 3 bases, with 15 bases between the two germline ends. CDR1 is SGHDT, CDR2 YYEEEE, per germline. CDR3 DNA: TGTGCCAGCAGCTTGTGGAGAGGGTTGAGGACAGATACGCAGTATTTT. Translation: CASSLWRGLRTDTQYF. Complete variable domain (other parts from reference TRBV5-6 and TRBJ2-3): DAGVTQSPTHLIKTRGQQVTLRCSPKSGHDTVSWYQQALGQGPQFIFQYYEEEERQRGNFPDRFSGHQFPNYSSELNVNALLLGDSALYLCASSLWRGLRTDTQYFGPGTRLTVL.

This clone showed up just a few times. The rearrangement joins TRBV21-1 to TRBJ2-7; the table's D call of TRBD2 was not tested on the DNA. TRBV21-1 has pseudogene status. The CDR3 is 16 residues long. For the CDR3, the DNA is TGTGCCAGCAGCAAAGTTAACGGGGGGGCGGAGTACGAGCAGTACTTC. Amino acids: CASSKVNGGAEYEQYF.

Of note for this clone: The sample contains more than one DNA sequence encoding this CDR3. The V gene is TRBV5-1, the J gene TRBJ2-1; 11 bases agree with TRBD1. There are 15 residues in the CDR3. The junction had 4 bases not matched to a gene; V was cut back by 4 bases and J by 4 bases. CDR1 is SGHRS and CDR2 is YFSETQ in the germline V gene. The CDR3 DNA sequence: TGCGCCAGCAGCCTGGGACAGGGGGGGTACAATGAGCAGTTCTTC. Protein product: CASSLGQGGYNEQFF. Full variable domain (outside the CDR3, taken from reference TRBV5-1 and TRBJ2-1): KAGVTQTPRYLIKTRGQQVTLSCSPISGHRSVSWYQQTPGQGLQFLFEYFSETQRNKGNFPGRFSGRQFSNSRSEMNVSTLELGDSALYLCASSLGQGGYNEQFFGPGTRLTVL.

The chain has TRBV2 and TRBJ1-2; 7 nucleotides align to TRBD1. CDR3 length: 14 residues. The J segment lost 0 bases and the V segment lost 7 bases, leaving 5 bases of the junction unmatched. Germline CDR1 and CDR2: SNHLY and FYNNEI. DNA for the CDR3: TGTGCCAGCACTTGGGACAGCTCTAACTATGGCTACACCTTC. Translation: CASTWDSSNYGYTF. Based on the CDR3 plus reference TRBV2 and TRBJ1-2, the full variable domain is EPEVTQTPSHQVTQMGQEVILRCVPISNHLYFYWYRQILGQKVEFLVSFYNNEISEKSEIFDDQFSVERPDGSNFTLKIRSTKLEDSAMYFCASTWDSSNYGYTFGSGTRLTVV.

The genes are TRBV15 and TRBJ2-3; 8 bases align to TRBD2. The germline CDR1 and CDR2 sequences are LNHNV and YYDKDF (reference sequence). Trimming cost V 0 bases and J 1 base; bases outside gene matches: 3. CDR3 length: 16 amino acids. In nucleotides, the CDR3 is TGTGCCACCAGCAGAGAGGGGCGGGGGGGCACAGATACGCAGTATTTT. Translation: CATSREGRGGTDTQYF. The variable domain in full, with the rest retrieved from reference TRBV15 and TRBJ2-3, is DAMVIQNPRYQVTQFGKPVTLSCSQTLNHNVMYWYQQKSSQAPKLLFHYYDKDFNNEADTPDNFQSRRPNTSFCFLDIRSPGLGDTAMYLCATSREGRGGTDTQYFGPGTRLTVL.

CDR3 sequence reads: CASSLAAGDTGELFF. The DNA of the CDR3 is TGTGCCAGCAGCTTGGCGGCAGGCGACACCGGGGAGCTGTTTTTT. The chain combines TRBV5-4 with TRBJ2-2; D gene uncertain. V gave up 0 bases and J gave up 3 bases, with 9 bases separating them. The CDR3 has 15 residues. Germline assignment: CDR1 SGHNT and CDR2 YYREEE (reference sequence).

CDR3 region: CASRLYQRGNEQFF. CDR3 nucleotides: TGTGCCAGCAGACTCTACCAGCGGGGGAATGAGCAGTTCTTC. The V and J genes are TRBV7-8 and TRBJ2-1; 8 nucleotides agree with TRBD2. The CDR3 covers 14 residues. CDR1 SGHVS and CDR2 FQNEAQ come from the germline V gene. With 6 bases clipped from V and 7 bases from J, the junction kept 8 bases outside the gene matches.

This chain joins TRBV7-9 and TRBJ2-7; 12 nucleotides agree with TRBD2. V dropped 5 bases and J dropped 3; count of bases not matched to a gene: 8. There are 16 residues in the CDR3. CDR1 SEHNR and CDR2 FQNEAQ come from the germline V gene (reference sequence). The chain's CDR3 is CASSTLAGGLFYEQYF. The CDR3 region has the DNA TGTGCCAGCAGCACCCTAGCGGGGGGGCTTTTCTACGAGCAGTACTTC.